These 17 T cell receptor beta chains came from one sample sequenced in a study of OX40 agonist ivuxolimab in advanced cancers. Only in-frame clones appear in the TCRdb table, and some are missing; sequencing was by immunoSEQ multiplex PCR. This sample has 14,000 or so clones, with 75% to 85% found just once. This sample comprised CD4+ or CD8+ T cells sorted from blood, obtained in a trial of the OX40 agonist ivuxolimab. The origin of the receptors is an adult with an advanced solid tumor such as melanoma, head and neck, liver or kidney cancer.

This chain links TRBV19 with TRBJ2-7; 11 nucleotides match TRBD2. Germline V gene lookup returns CDR1 LNHDA and CDR2 SQIVND (reference sequence). This CDR3 is 15 amino acids long. V lost 5 bases, J lost 0 bases, and 3 bases stayed unmatched. CDR3 residues: CASSDTSGSSYEQYF. The CDR3 DNA is TGTGCCAGTAGTGATACTAGCGGGAGCTCCTACGAGCAGTACTTC.

This rearrangement joins TRBV29-1 to TRBJ2-7; no reliable D call. Germline V lookup: CDR1 SQVTM, CDR2 ANQGSEA. This CDR3 spans 14 amino acids. V dropped 2 bases and J dropped 0 bases, with 11 bases sitting between them. The CDR3 reads CSVESVGGSYEQYF. DNA of the CDR3: TGCAGCGTTGAATCCGTCGGCGGCTCCTACGAGCAGTACTTC.

This clone appeared a few times. The chain couples TRBV28 to TRBJ1-1; D uncertain. The CDR3 is 11 amino acids. Looked up from germline, CDR1 is MDHEN and CDR2 is SYDVKM. The V end was cut by 8 bases, the J end by 2 bases, with 6 bases between. The CDR3 nucleotides are TGTGCCAGCGTGGATAACACTGAAGCTTTCTTT. Translated: CASVDNTEAFF.

The V call is TRBV6-6, the J call TRBJ2-3; the match to TRBD2 covers 8 bases. Per the germline V gene, CDR1 is MNHNY and CDR2 is SVGAGI (reference sequence). J gave up 4 bases and V 1 base, and 7 bases lay outside the gene matches. The CDR3 covers 16 residues. The CDR3 DNA sequence: TGTGCCAGCAGTTACTTCCGGACTAGCTCCCCAGATACGCAGTATTTT. Its protein is CASSYFRTSSPDTQYF.

The chain uses TRBV5-1 and TRBJ2-7; 7 bases map to TRBD2. The CDR3 sequence is 15 residues long. Germline trimming cut 0 bases from V and 0 bases from J; bases unmatched to any gene: 3. Germline V lookup: CDR1 SGHRS, CDR2 YFSETQ. CDR3 sequence (DNA): TGCGCCAGCAGCTTGGCCGGGACTAACTCCTACGAGCAGTACTTC. Protein sequence: CASSLAGTNSYEQYF.

The chain combines TRBV28 with TRBJ2-5; 8 bases match TRBD1. Germline assignment: CDR1 MDHEN and CDR2 SYDVKM. Trimming cost V 6 bases and J 1 base; bases outside gene matches: 1. This CDR3 contains 13 residues. CDR3 nucleotide sequence: TGTGCCAGCAGCGGGACAGGCCAAGAGACCCAGTACTTC. The encoded protein is CASSGTGQETQYF.

This clone appeared once. The J gene is TRBJ2-2, the V gene TRBV9; no clear D gene. CDR3 length: 12 residues. Deletions cut 0 bases from V and 7 bases from J, with 4 bases between. Germline V gene sequence: CDR1 SGDLS, CDR2 YYNGEE. DNA of the CDR3: TGTGCCAGCAGCGTAGCGTTCGGGGAGCTGTTTTTT. This codes for CASSVAFGELFF.

V is TRBV19 and J is TRBJ2-3; TRBD2 matches 9 bases. The V and J ends lost 3 bases and 2 bases, in that order; junction bases with no gene match: 3. This CDR3 has 15 amino acids. Germline V CDR1 and CDR2: LNHDA, SQIVND (reference sequence). CDR3 amino acids: CASSMRLAATDTQYF. In nucleotides, the CDR3 is TGTGCCAGTAGTATGAGACTAGCGGCCACAGATACGCAGTATTTT.

This chain links TRBV25-1 with TRBJ1-1; no definite D call. The V end lost 0 bases, the J end lost 4 bases, and 15 bases lay between the germline ends. The germline V gene has CDR1 MGHDK and CDR2 SYGVNS. This CDR3 is 16 amino acids long. The CDR3 DNA is TGTGCCAGCAGTGAATATGAAGGACCGGGCCCCACTGAAGCTTTCTTT. This translates into CASSEYEGPGPTEAFF.

As regards this clone: This specimen includes other DNA sequences encoding the same CDR3. This chain links TRBV7-6 with TRBJ2-7, with D possibly being TRBD1 (6 bases). V gave up 0 bases and J gave up 3 bases, with 12 bases separating them. Germline V gene sequence: CDR1 SGHVS, CDR2 FNYEAQ. The CDR3 length is 15 residues. The DNA of the CDR3 is TGTGCCAGCAGCTTAGCGAAGGACAGATTCTACGAGCAGTACTTC. Translating it yields CASSLAKDRFYEQYF.

The rearrangement uses TRBV7-9 and TRBJ2-5; 11 nucleotides align to TRBD1. V lost 5 bases to trimming and J lost 5 bases; unmatched junction nucleotides: 10. There are 16 residues in the CDR3. Germline CDR1 SEHNR, CDR2 FQNEAQ (reference sequence). CDR3 residues: CASSHRDRGVLETQYF. The CDR3 coding sequence is TGTGCCAGCAGCCATAGGGACAGGGGGGTCCTGGAGACCCAGTACTTC.

The chain carries TRBV5-5 and TRBJ1-1; TRBD1 is a possible D gene (6 bases). The CDR3 loop spans 16 amino acids. V gave up 1 base and J gave up 4 bases, with 17 bases separating them. Germline V lookup: CDR1 SGHKS, CDR2 YYEKEE (reference sequence). The CDR3 loop reads CASSLSGQTVGTEAFF. The CDR3 coding sequence is TGTGCCAGCAGCTTGTCCGGACAGACGGTCGGCACTGAAGCTTTCTTT.

CDR3: CASSGDGLAGINEQFF. The DNA for the CDR3 is TGTGCCAGCAGTGGGGATGGACTAGCGGGGATCAATGAGCAGTTCTTC. This sequence joins TRBV6-1 and TRBJ2-1; 12 nucleotides line up with TRBD2. Germline loops: CDR1 MNHNS, CDR2 SASEGT. This CDR3 is 16 amino acids long. Germline trimming cut 4 bases from V and 6 bases from J; bases unmatched to any gene: 7.

The J gene is TRBJ2-7, the V gene TRBV27; 9 bases line up with TRBD2. This CDR3 is built from 14 residues. Germline V gene lookup returns CDR1 MNHEY and CDR2 SMNVEV (reference sequence). Trimming took 6 bases from V and 7 from J; bases not matched to a gene: 10. The CDR3 DNA sequence: TGTGCCAGCAGCGTTAGCGGGAGTGTGGTGGAGCAGTACTTC. It yields the protein CASSVSGSVVEQYF.

The rearrangement uses TRBV5-1 and TRBJ2-7; TRBD2 matches 8 bases. J was trimmed by 3 bases and V by 0 bases; bases with no gene match: 14. The CDR3 length is 18 residues. The germline V gene encodes CDR1 SGHRS and CDR2 YFSETQ. The CDR3 is CASSLGGGRAGGGYEQYF. In DNA form, the CDR3 reads TGCGCCAGCAGCTTGGGGGGGGGCCGGGCGGGAGGTGGCTACGAGCAGTACTTC.

V usage is TRBV7-3 and J usage is TRBJ2-3, with D possibly being TRBD1 or TRBD2 (5 bases each). The length of the CDR3 is 16 residues. Trimming took off 5 bases at V and 2 bases at J, with 17 bases between the two ends. Germline V gene lookup returns CDR1 SGHTA and CDR2 FQGTGA. Here the CDR3 DNA reads TGTGCCAGCAGCCTCGGCCCGGGACCAAACACAGATACGCAGTATTTT. Amino acids: CASSLGPGPNTDTQYF.

The rearrangement uses TRBV7-9 and TRBJ1-1, with a possible D match to TRBD1 (5 bases). The CDR3 runs to 15 residues. The germline V gene encodes CDR1 SEHNR and CDR2 FQNEAQ (reference sequence). V shed 1 base and J shed 6 bases, with 15 bases lying between them. The CDR3: CASSLGDQGAPEAFF. The CDR3 DNA reads as TGTGCCAGCAGCTTAGGGGACCAGGGTGCCCCTGAAGCTTTCTTT.